This is a list of T cell receptor beta chains from one sample in a study of blood T cell repertoires in COVID-19. Profiling relied on immunoSEQ multiplex PCR, and the TCRdb table lists in-frame clones only, not all of them. The table lists 150,000 to 200,000 clones, more than 70% of them singletons. The sequenced sample consisted of PBMCs or T cells enriched from blood (not recorded which). Receptor source: a woman between 50 and 59 years old in a cohort exposed to, infected with or recovered from COVID-19 (not recorded which). CDR3s include the opening cysteine and the closing phenylalanine or tryptophan. D genes are given only for firm matches. Only part of the rows carry a size: once, few, many, or a class if the clone is expanded.

d_call	v_call	j_call	clone_size	cdr3_aa	cdr3_nt
.	TRBV29-1	TRBJ1-1	.	CSVELAGSAFF	TGCAGCGTTGAGTTAGCCGGATCGGCTTTCTTT
.	TRBV2	TRBJ1-1	.	CASLAGEGSTEAFF	TGTGCCAGCCTGGCAGGGGAAGGATCCACTGAAGCTTTCTTT
TRBD1	TRBV4-1	TRBJ2-1	.	CASSQPRDSFYNEQFF	TGCGCCAGCAGCCAGCCTCGGGACAGCTTCTACAATGAGCAGTTCTTC
TRBD1	TRBV29-1	TRBJ1-1	.	CSAQTGSATEAFF	TGCAGCGCTCAGACAGGGTCAGCGACTGAAGCTTTCTTT
.	TRBV15	TRBJ2-5	once	CATSRGSPTQYF	TGTGCCACCAGCAGAGGCAGTCCGACCCAGTACTTC
.	TRBV15	TRBJ1-4	.	CATSRDSVILFF	TGTGCCACCAGCAGAGACTCGGTAATTCTGTTTTTT
TRBD1	TRBV4-1	TRBJ2-7	.	CASSQVWGQGAPYEQYF	TGCGCCAGCAGCCAAGTGTGGGGACAGGGGGCGCCCTACGAGCAGTACTTC
TRBD1	TRBV25-1	TRBJ2-1	.	CASSEFNRGPLSYNEQFF	TGTGCCAGCAGTGAATTTAACAGGGGGCCGCTGTCCTACAATGAGCAGTTCTTC
TRBD1	TRBV19	TRBJ2-7	.	CASNSGGSYEQYF	TGTGCCAGTAACTCAGGGGGCTCCTACGAGCAGTACTTC
TRBD1	TRBV4-3	TRBJ2-1	.	CASSQSGTGGNEQFF	TGCGCCAGCAGCCAGTCCGGGACAGGGGGCAATGAGCAGTTCTTC
.	TRBV28	TRBJ1-3	.	CASSLEEGRGGSGNTIYF	TGTGCCAGCAGTTTAGAAGAGGGGAGGGGGGGCTCTGGAAACACCATATATTTT
TRBD1	TRBV10-3	TRBJ1-5	.	CAISEDRVSNQPQHF	TGTGCCATCAGTGAGGACAGGGTTAGCAATCAGCCCCAGCATTTT
.	TRBV7-9	TRBJ1-1	.	CASSLFPTEAFF	TGTGCCAGCAGTCTATTCCCCACTGAAGCTTTCTTT
.	TRBV9	TRBJ1-4	few	CASSLQGLDEKLFF	TGTGCCAGCAGCCTACAGGGTTTGGATGAAAAACTGTTTTTT
TRBD1	TRBV4-3	TRBJ1-1	.	CASSQVTGQLRNTEAFF	TGCGCCAGCAGCCAAGTGACGGGACAGCTGCGGAACACTGAAGCTTTCTTT
TRBD2	TRBV9	TRBJ2-2	.	CASEKAGGGTGELFF	TGTGCCAGCGAAAAAGCGGGAGGGGGCACCGGGGAGCTGTTTTTT
TRBD2	TRBV6-5	TRBJ2-1	.	CASSSTSGSYNEQFF	TGTGCCAGCAGCTCGACTAGCGGCTCCTACAATGAGCAGTTCTTC
TRBD2	TRBV12-3/TRBV12-4	TRBJ2-1	.	CASRPNRELAEFF	TGTGCCAGCAGGCCTAACAGGGAACTAGCGGAGTTCTTC
.	TRBV30	TRBJ1-1	.	CAWSVGQGIGAFF	TGTGCCTGGAGTGTAGGGCAGGGGATTGGGGCTTTCTTT
.	TRBV5-6	TRBJ2-1	.	CASSLFDGEQFF	TGTGCCAGCAGCTTGTTCGATGGCGAGCAGTTCTTC
.	TRBV6-5	TRBJ2-7	.	CASSSAGDTSYEQYF	TGTGCCAGCAGTTCAGCCGGGGACACCTCCTACGAGCAGTACTTC
TRBD1	TRBV2	TRBJ2-3	.	CASRGDRDTQYF	TGTGCCAGCAGGGGGGACAGAGATACGCAGTATTTT
.	TRBV29-1	TRBJ2-3	.	CSVKGTSTDTQYF	TGCAGCGTTAAAGGGACTAGCACAGATACGCAGTATTTT
.	TRBV7-2	TRBJ2-2	.	CASVGTPANTGELFF	TGTGCCAGCGTCGGGACTCCCGCGAACACCGGGGAGCTGTTTTTT
.	TRBV9	TRBJ2-3	few	CASSPTSPGNSAKYF	TGTGCCAGCAGCCCAACCTCCCCGGGAAACTCCGCGAAGTATTTT
TRBD2	TRBV6-2/TRBV6-3	TRBJ2-5	.	CASSPLTGGRETQYF	TGTGCCAGCAGTCCCCTTACGGGGGGAAGAGAGACCCAGTACTTC
.	TRBV4-2	TRBJ1-2	.	CASSQEGVRDGYTF	TGTGCCAGCAGCCAAGAAGGGGTTAGGGATGGCTACACCTTC
.	TRBV7-3	TRBJ1-2	.	CASSLSGSGYTF	TGTGCCAGCAGCTTATCAGGAAGTGGCTACACCTTC
.	TRBV12-3/TRBV12-4	TRBJ1-5	.	CASSPGGRPQHF	TGTGCCAGCAGTCCTGGTGGGAGACCCCAGCATTTT